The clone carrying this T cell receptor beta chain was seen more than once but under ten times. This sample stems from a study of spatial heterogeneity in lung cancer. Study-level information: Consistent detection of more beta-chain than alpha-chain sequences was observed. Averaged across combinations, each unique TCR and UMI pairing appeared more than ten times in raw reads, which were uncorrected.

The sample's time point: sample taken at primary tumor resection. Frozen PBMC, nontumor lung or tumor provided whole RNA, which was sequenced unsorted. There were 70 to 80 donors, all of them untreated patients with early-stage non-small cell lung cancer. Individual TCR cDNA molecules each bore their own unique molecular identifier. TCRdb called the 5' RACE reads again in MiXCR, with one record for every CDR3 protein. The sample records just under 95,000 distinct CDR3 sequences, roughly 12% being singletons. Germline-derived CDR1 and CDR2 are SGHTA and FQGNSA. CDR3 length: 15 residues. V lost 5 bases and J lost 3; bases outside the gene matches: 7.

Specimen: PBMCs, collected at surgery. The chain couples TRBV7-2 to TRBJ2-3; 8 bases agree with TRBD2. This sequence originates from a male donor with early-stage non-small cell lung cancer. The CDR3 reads CASSNGGAGTDTQYF. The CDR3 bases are TGTGCCAGCAGCAACGGGGGGGCCGGGACAGATACGCAGTATTTT.